These 28 T cell receptor beta chains came from one sample sequenced in a study of CD8+ T cells in alopecia areata. After isolation, RNA underwent reverse transcription to generate cDNA as the sequencing template. Using immunoSEQ multiplex PCR, the repertoire was profiled, and TCRdb retains in-frame clones only, with some absent. The sample records roughly 130,000 clones, 45% to 65% being singletons. The input for sequencing was CD4+ T cells sorted from blood, taken at week 0. The receptor source for this set is a human donor with alopecia areata.

This chain links TRBV2 with TRBJ1-1, with a tentative D call TRBD1 (5 bases). Trimming stripped 5 bases from V and 4 bases from J, with 17 bases between. CDR1 and CDR2 (germline): SNHLY, FYNNEI. The CDR3 length is 15 residues. As DNA, the CDR3 is TGTGCCAGCAGTTCAGGACACTTCACCGGCACTGAAGCTTTCTTT. Amino acids: CASSSGHFTGTEAFF.

This sequence joins TRBV6-6 and TRBJ1-2; TRBD1 aligns across 10 bases. V lost 5 bases to trimming and J lost 4 bases; unmatched junction nucleotides: 4. This CDR3 has 14 amino acids. Germline CDR1 is MNHNY and CDR2 is SVGAGI (reference sequence). CDR3 residues: CASSLGQGSYGYTF. The DNA for the CDR3 is TGTGCCAGCAGTCTGGGACAGGGGAGCTATGGCTACACCTTC.

The chain has TRBV5-1 and TRBJ1-2; TRBD1 agrees at 9 bases. This CDR3 contains 15 residues. Trimming took 1 base from V and 6 from J; bases not matched to a gene: 7. Germline V gene lookup returns CDR1 SGHRS and CDR2 YFSETQ. CDR3 sequence: CASSLRSQGANGYTF. CDR3 sequence (DNA): TGCGCCAGCAGCTTGCGTTCACAGGGGGCAAATGGCTACACCTTC.

V gene TRBV7-2 combines with J gene TRBJ2-7, with D perhaps given as TRBD1 or TRBD2 (5 bases each). This CDR3 contains 14 residues. Trimming shortened V by 6 bases and J by 4 bases, and 16 bases separated the two germline ends. Germline V gene lookup returns CDR1 SGHTA and CDR2 FQGNSA. CDR3: CASSPGRGYYEQYF. The CDR3, as DNA: TGTGCCAGCAGTCCGGGACGGGGATATTACGAGCAGTACTTC.

The gene calls are TRBV30 and TRBJ1-1; the D gene is possibly TRBD1 (6 bases). Germline CDR1 reads GTSNPN; CDR2 reads SVGIG (reference sequence). This CDR3 region has 13 residues. V was pared by 4 bases and J by 11 bases, with 20 bases between. In DNA form, the CDR3 reads TGTGCCTGGATTGGGGGGGGCGCCGGCTCGGCTTTCTTT. It is translated as CAWIGGGAGSAFF.

This chain connects TRBV5-1 to TRBJ1-1, with D maybe TRBD1 (5 bases). This CDR3 has 13 residues. The germline V gene encodes CDR1 SGHRS and CDR2 YFSETQ. Between the trimmed V and J ends, which lost 2 bases and 7 bases, there was a span of 12 bases. The CDR3 is CASSLAKGREAFF. CDR3 nucleotide sequence: TGCGCCAGCAGCTTAGCGAAGGGACGTGAAGCTTTCTTT.

This clone was recorded only once. V usage is TRBV27 and J usage is TRBJ2-7; D unresolved. V was trimmed by 0 bases and J by 5 bases, leaving 8 bases between them. The CDR3 sequence is 13 residues long. Germline CDR1 is MNHEY and CDR2 is SMNVEV (reference sequence). The CDR3 DNA reads as TGTGCCAGCAGTTTATCTTGGCAGGACGAGCAGTACTTC. The encoded protein is CASSLSWQDEQYF.

The chain combines TRBV5-4 with TRBJ2-2; no firm D call. V was trimmed by 0 bases and J by 2 bases, leaving 11 bases between them. Per germline, CDR1 SGHNT and CDR2 YYREEE (reference sequence). The CDR3 covers 16 residues. The CDR3 nucleotides are TGTGCCAGCAGCTTGGCGCCAGAAGGAAACACCGGGGAGCTGTTTTTT. It codes for CASSLAPEGNTGELFF.

The chain combines TRBV29-1 with TRBJ1-5; no clear D gene. Trimming removed 4 bases from V and 4 bases from J, with 11 bases in between. The CDR3 spans 13 residues. Germline V gives CDR1 SQVTM, CDR2 ANQGSEA. The CDR3, as DNA: TGCAGCGTTGCCCAGGAACTTAATCAGCCCCAGCATTTT. It yields the protein CSVAQELNQPQHF.

This sequence joins TRBV19 and TRBJ2-7; 7 nucleotides align to TRBD1. V lost 5 bases and J lost 1; bases outside the gene matches: 5. The CDR3 extends over 14 amino acids. Germline loops: CDR1 LNHDA, CDR2 SQIVND (reference sequence). The CDR3 DNA is TGTGCCAGTAGTCAACCGACAGGGTCCTACGAGCAGTACTTC. This translates into CASSQPTGSYEQYF.

The chain is built from TRBV7-8 and TRBJ1-6, with D perhaps TRBD1 (6 bases). Trimming stripped 1 base from V and 5 bases from J, with 12 bases between. The germline V gene encodes CDR1 SGHVS and CDR2 FQNEAQ. The CDR3 runs 16 residues. Written as DNA, the CDR3 is TGTGCCAGCAGCTTAGAGAGACAGGAGAATAATTCACCCCTCCACTTT. This codes for CASSLERQENNSPLHF.

As to this clone: Within the sample, other DNA sequences also encode this same CDR3. The chain links TRBV9 to TRBJ1-3; D is undetermined. V lost 0 bases to trimming and J lost 2 bases, with 3 bases between them. The CDR3 sequence is 13 residues long. Per the germline V gene, CDR1 is SGDLS and CDR2 is YYNGEE. DNA for the CDR3: TGTGCCAGCAGCGTAGCTACTGGAAACACCATATATTTT. This codes for CASSVATGNTIYF.

V and J are TRBV4-1 and TRBJ1-1; no clear D. CDR1 MGHRA and CDR2 YSYEKL come from the germline V gene. The CDR3 loop spans 15 amino acids. V dropped 0 bases and J dropped 0 bases, with 8 bases sitting between them. CDR3: CASSQENTVNTEAFF. DNA of the CDR3: TGCGCCAGCAGCCAAGAAAACACAGTGAACACTGAAGCTTTCTTT.

The chain employs TRBV5-1 and TRBJ2-6, with D hard to call. V lost 7 bases and J lost 4, with 12 bases in between. CDR1 and CDR2 (germline): SGHRS, YFSETQ. The CDR3 has 14 residues. CDR3 protein: CASSTEVGANVLTF. The CDR3 bases are TGCGCCAGCTCCACCGAAGTGGGGGCCAACGTCCTGACTTTC.

This chain uses TRBV18 with TRBJ2-7; D might be TRBD1 (6 bases). The CDR3 has 13 amino acids. The V gene lost 3 bases and the J gene lost 3 bases, with 9 bases spanning the gap. The V gene's germline CDR1 is KGHSH and CDR2 LQKENI. The CDR3, as DNA: TGTGCCAGCTCACCTTCGGACAGCTACGAGCAGTACTTC. Residues: CASSPSDSYEQYF.

This clone was detected a few times. In nucleotides, the CDR3 is TGTGCCAGCTCACCCGGGACAGGGGGCTATGGCTACACCTTC. The encoded protein is CASSPGTGGYGYTF. The chain joins TRBV18 to TRBJ1-2; TRBD1 matches 11 bases. Germline CDR1 reads KGHSH; CDR2 reads LQKENI. There are 14 residues in the CDR3. Losses at the gene ends were 3 bases for V and 4 bases for J; bases not matched to a gene: 1.

This clone appeared once. The chain recombines TRBV2 with TRBJ1-5; tentatively, D is TRBD1 (6 bases). V was cut by 8 bases and J by 6 bases, with 20 bases left in between. This CDR3 has 15 amino acids. Germline CDR1 reads SNHLY; CDR2 reads FYNNEI. This CDR3 is CASVLTGPSSQPQHF. CDR3 bases: TGTGCCAGCGTACTTACAGGGCCGTCTAGTCAGCCCCAGCATTTT.

The chain recombines TRBV4-3 with TRBJ2-2; 10 nucleotides match TRBD2. Germline V gene lookup returns CDR1 LGHNA and CDR2 YSLEER. The CDR3 extends over 14 amino acids. With 8 bases clipped from V and 1 base from J, the junction kept 1 base outside the gene matches. This chain's CDR3 is CASRLAGNTGELFF. In DNA form, the CDR3 reads TGCGCCAGCCGACTAGCGGGGAACACCGGGGAGCTGTTTTTT.

This clone was seen a few times. The chain employs TRBV7-3 and TRBJ2-5; D remains unclear. Trimming shortened V by 2 bases and J by 4 bases, and 14 bases separated the two germline ends. The germline CDR1 and CDR2 sequences are SGHTA and FQGTGA. CDR3 length: 15 amino acids. CDR3 coding DNA: TGTGCCAGCAGCTTAGACCCGGAGAAGGGAGAGACCCAGTACTTC. It is translated as CASSLDPEKGETQYF. Together with reference TRBV7-3 and TRBJ2-5, the CDR3 gives the full variable domain: GAGVSQTPSNKVTEKGKYVELRCDPISGHTALYWYRQSLGQGPEFLIYFQGTGAADDSGLPNDRFFAVRPEGSVSTLKIQRTERGDSAVYLCASSLDPEKGETQYFGPGTRLLVL.

CDR3 amino acids: CASSLVEENYGYTF. The CDR3 nucleotides read TGTGCCAGCAGCTTGGTGGAGGAGAATTATGGCTACACCTTC. The chain employs TRBV5-6 and TRBJ1-2; D gene uncertain. Trimming shortened V by 0 bases and J by 5 bases, and 11 bases separated the two germline ends. The CDR3 spans 14 residues. Per germline, CDR1 SGHDT and CDR2 YYEEEE.

The chain has TRBV10-3 and TRBJ2-1, with 12 bases lining up with TRBD2. The CDR3 has 16 amino acids. V lost 2 bases to trimming and J lost 8 bases; unmatched junction nucleotides: 7. The germline V gene encodes CDR1 ENHRY and CDR2 SYGVKD. CDR3 residues: CAISEASGRAWDEQFF. The DNA for the CDR3 is TGTGCCATCAGTGAGGCTAGCGGGAGGGCCTGGGATGAGCAGTTCTTC.

The chain recombines TRBV7-3 with TRBJ2-7, with 11 bases matching TRBD2. Trimming took 2 bases from V and 0 from J; bases not matched to a gene: 3. This CDR3 has 16 amino acids. The V gene's germline CDR1 is SGHTA and CDR2 FQGTGA. The CDR3: CASSLEGTSGSYEQYF. The CDR3 region has the DNA TGTGCCAGCAGCTTAGAGGGGACTAGCGGCTCCTACGAGCAGTACTTC. The variable domain in full, with the rest retrieved from reference TRBV7-3 and TRBJ2-7, is GAGVSQTPSNKVTEKGKYVELRCDPISGHTALYWYRQSLGQGPEFLIYFQGTGAADDSGLPNDRFFAVRPEGSVSTLKIQRTERGDSAVYLCASSLEGTSGSYEQYFGPGTRLTVT.

V is TRBV4-3 and J is TRBJ2-3; 9 bases are shared with TRBD2. Germline CDR1 LGHNA, CDR2 YSLEER. This CDR3 comprises 19 residues. The junction had 11 bases not matched to a gene; V was cut back by 0 bases and J by 1 base. The CDR3 DNA is TGCGCCAGCAGCCAAGATCTCGAGCGGGGGGTTGGAGGCACAGATACGCAGTATTTT. Translating gives CASSQDLERGVGGTDTQYF.

V gene TRBV7-3 combines with J gene TRBJ2-7; D is perhaps TRBD2 (7 bases). From germline, CDR1 is SGHTA and CDR2 FQGTGA. Trimming shortened V by 7 bases and J by 4 bases, and 14 bases separated the two germline ends. The CDR3 has 13 amino acids. The CDR3 region has the DNA TGTGCCAGCACCCTAGGGGGGGCGTACGAGCAGTACTTC. Translation: CASTLGGAYEQYF.

The rearrangement uses TRBV7-9 and TRBJ1-2; D gene uncertain. This CDR3 comprises 13 residues. Germline CDR1 and CDR2: SEHNR and FQNEAQ (reference sequence). V was cut by 5 bases and J by 6 bases, with 13 bases left in between. CDR3 loop: CASSTPSGDGYTF. The CDR3 DNA reads as TGTGCCAGCAGCACCCCGTCGGGAGATGGCTACACCTTC.

This chain uses TRBV7-9 with TRBJ1-2; D is uncertain. V gave up 6 bases and J gave up 5 bases, with 13 bases separating them. The CDR3 is made up of 13 amino acids. Germline CDR1 and CDR2: SEHNR and FQNEAQ (reference sequence). The CDR3 reads CASRETPGYGYTF. Written as DNA, the CDR3 is TGTGCCAGCAGAGAAACACCGGGGTATGGCTACACCTTC. Full variable domain (missing parts from reference TRBV7-9 and TRBJ1-2): DTGVSQNPRHKITKRGQNVTFRCDPISEHNRLYWYRQTLGQGPEFLTYFQNEAQLEKSRLLSDRFSAERPKGSFSTLEIQRTEQGDSAMYLCASRETPGYGYTFGSGTRLTVV.

This sequence joins TRBV5-1 and TRBJ2-7; D unclear. Trimming took 3 bases from V and 0 from J, leaving 13 bases between them. The CDR3 is made up of 15 amino acids. Germline-derived CDR1 and CDR2 are SGHRS and YFSETQ. This CDR3 reads CASSYNPASSYEQYF. CDR3 bases: TGCGCCAGCAGCTATAACCCCGCTAGCTCCTACGAGCAGTACTTC.

This clone appeared a few times. This chain uses TRBV27 with TRBJ1-3, with D uncertain. Trimming shortened V by 6 bases and J by 4 bases, and 19 bases separated the two germline ends. The germline V gene encodes CDR1 MNHEY and CDR2 SMNVEV (reference sequence). CDR3 length: 16 amino acids. Here the CDR3 DNA reads TGTGCCAGCAGATGCCCCGGCAGGCTAATAGGAAACACCATATATTTT. Translating gives CASRCPGRLIGNTIYF.